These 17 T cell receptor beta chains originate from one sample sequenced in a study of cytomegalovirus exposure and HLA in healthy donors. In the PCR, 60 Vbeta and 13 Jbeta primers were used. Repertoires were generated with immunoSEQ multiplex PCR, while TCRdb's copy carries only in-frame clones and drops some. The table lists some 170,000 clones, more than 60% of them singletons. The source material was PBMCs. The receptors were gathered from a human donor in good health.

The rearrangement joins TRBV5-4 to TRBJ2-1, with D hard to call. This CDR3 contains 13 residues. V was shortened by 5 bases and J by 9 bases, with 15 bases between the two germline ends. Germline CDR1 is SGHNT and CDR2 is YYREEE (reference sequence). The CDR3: CASRSDGHGEQFF. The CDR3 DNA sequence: TGTGCCAGCAGGAGCGACGGTCACGGTGAGCAGTTCTTC.

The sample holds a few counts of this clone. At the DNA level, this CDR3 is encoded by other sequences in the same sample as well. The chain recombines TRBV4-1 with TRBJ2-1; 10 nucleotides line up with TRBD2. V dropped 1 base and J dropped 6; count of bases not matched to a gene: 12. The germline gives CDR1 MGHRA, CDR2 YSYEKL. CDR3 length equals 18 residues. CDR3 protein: CASSQALASGGAGNEQFF. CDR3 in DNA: TGCGCCAGCAGCCAAGCCCTAGCCAGCGGGGGGGCCGGCAATGAGCAGTTCTTC.

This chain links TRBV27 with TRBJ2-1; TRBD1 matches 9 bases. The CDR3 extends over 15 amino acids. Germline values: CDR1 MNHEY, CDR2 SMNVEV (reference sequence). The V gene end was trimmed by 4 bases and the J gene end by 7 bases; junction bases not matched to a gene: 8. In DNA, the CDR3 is TGTGCCAGCAGTTCTTCACCGGGACAGGGAAATGAGCAGTTCTTC. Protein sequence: CASSSSPGQGNEQFF.

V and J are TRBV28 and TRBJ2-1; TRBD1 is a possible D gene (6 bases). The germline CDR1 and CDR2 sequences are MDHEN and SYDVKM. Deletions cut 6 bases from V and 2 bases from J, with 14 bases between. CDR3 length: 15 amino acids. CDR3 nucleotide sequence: TGTGCCAGCAGCAGACAGGATACCCCCTACAATGAGCAGTTCTTC. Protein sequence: CASSRQDTPYNEQFF.

The CDR3 region is CASSTTGVGVGNQPQHF. CDR3 coding DNA: TGTGCCAGCTCAACAACAGGGGTCGGAGTAGGCAATCAGCCCCAGCATTTT. V is TRBV18 and J is TRBJ1-5, with 7 nucleotides matching TRBD1. The germline CDR1 and CDR2 sequences are KGHSH and LQKENI. The CDR3 is 17 residues long. With V trimmed by 5 bases and J by 2 bases, 12 bases remained unmatched.

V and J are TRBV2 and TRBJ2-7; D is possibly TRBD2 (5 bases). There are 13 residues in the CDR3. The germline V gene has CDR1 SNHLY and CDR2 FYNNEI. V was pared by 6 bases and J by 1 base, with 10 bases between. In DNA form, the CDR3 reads TGTGCCAGCAGGGGAGATGGGTCCTACGAGCAGTACTTC. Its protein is CASRGDGSYEQYF.

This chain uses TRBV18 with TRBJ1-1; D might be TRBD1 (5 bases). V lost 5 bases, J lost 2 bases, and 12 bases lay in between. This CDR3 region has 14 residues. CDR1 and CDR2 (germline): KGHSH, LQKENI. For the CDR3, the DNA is TGTGCCAGCTCAGAAACAGGACTAAACACTGAAGCTTTCTTT. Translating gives CASSETGLNTEAFF.

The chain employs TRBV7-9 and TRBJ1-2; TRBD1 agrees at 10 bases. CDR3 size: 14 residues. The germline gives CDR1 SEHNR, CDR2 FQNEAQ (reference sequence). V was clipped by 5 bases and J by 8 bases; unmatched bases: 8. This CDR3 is CASSTPGTGDGYTF. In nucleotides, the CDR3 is TGTGCCAGCAGCACGCCCGGGACAGGGGACGGCTACACCTTC.

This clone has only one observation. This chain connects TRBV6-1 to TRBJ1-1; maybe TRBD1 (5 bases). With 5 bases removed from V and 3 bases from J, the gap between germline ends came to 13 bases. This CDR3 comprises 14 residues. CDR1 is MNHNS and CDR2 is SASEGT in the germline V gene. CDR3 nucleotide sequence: TGTGCCAGCAGTTGGGGGGGGGAGGACACTGAAGCTTTCTTT. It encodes CASSWGGEDTEAFF.

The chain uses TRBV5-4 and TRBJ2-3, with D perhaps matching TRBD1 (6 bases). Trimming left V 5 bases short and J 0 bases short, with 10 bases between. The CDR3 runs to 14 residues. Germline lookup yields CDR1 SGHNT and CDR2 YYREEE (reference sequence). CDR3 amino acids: CASRRGISTDTQYF. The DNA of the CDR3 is TGTGCCAGCAGGAGGGGGATTAGCACAGATACGCAGTATTTT.

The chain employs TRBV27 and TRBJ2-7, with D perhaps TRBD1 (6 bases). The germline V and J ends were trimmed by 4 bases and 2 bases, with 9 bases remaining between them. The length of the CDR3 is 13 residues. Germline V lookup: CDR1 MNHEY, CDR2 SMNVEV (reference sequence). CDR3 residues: CASSWGRTYEQYF. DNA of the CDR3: TGTGCCAGCAGTTGGGGGCGCACCTACGAGCAGTACTTC.

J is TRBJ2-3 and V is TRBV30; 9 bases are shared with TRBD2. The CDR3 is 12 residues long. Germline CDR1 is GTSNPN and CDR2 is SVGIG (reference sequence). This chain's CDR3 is CSSSGGTDTQYF. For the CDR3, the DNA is TGTTCGTCTAGCGGGGGCACAGATACGCAGTATTTT.

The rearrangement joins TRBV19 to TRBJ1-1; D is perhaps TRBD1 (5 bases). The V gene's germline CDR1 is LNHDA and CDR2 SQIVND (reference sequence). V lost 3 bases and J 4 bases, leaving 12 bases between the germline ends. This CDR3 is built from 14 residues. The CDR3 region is CASSMGPGGTEAFF. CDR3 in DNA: TGTGCCAGTAGTATGGGACCGGGGGGCACTGAAGCTTTCTTT. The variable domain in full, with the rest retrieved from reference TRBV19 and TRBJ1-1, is DGGITQSPKYLFRKEGQNVTLSCEQNLNHDAMYWYRQDPGQGLRLIYYSQIVNDFQKGDIAEGYSVSREKKESFPLTVTSAQKNPTAFYLCASSMGPGGTEAFFGQGTRLTVV.

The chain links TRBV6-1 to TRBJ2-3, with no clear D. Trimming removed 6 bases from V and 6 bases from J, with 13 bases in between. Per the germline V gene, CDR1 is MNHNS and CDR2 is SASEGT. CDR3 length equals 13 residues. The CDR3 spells CASSSDSTDTQYF. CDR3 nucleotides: TGTGCCAGCAGCTCAGACTCGACGGATACGCAGTATTTT.

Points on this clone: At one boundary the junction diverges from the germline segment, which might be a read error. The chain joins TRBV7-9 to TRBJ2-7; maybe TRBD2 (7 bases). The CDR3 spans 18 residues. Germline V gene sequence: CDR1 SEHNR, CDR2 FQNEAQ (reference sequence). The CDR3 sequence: CSSSLVGGGQGLNYEQYF. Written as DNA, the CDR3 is TGTTCCAGCAGCTTAGTTGGGGGGGGACAAGGACTGAACTACGAGCAGTACTTC.

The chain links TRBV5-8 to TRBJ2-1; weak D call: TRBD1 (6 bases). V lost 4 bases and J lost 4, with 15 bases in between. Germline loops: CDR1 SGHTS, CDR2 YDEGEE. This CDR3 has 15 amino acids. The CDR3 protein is CASSRTGPRYNEQFF. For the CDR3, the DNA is TGTGCCAGCAGCCGAACAGGGCCTAGGTACAATGAGCAGTTCTTC. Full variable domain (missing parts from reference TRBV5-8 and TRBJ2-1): EAGVTQSPTHLIKTRGQQATLRCSPISGHTSVYWYQQALGLGLQFLLWYDEGEERNRGNFPPRFSGRQFPNYSSELNVNALELEDSALYLCASSRTGPRYNEQFFGPGTRLTVL.

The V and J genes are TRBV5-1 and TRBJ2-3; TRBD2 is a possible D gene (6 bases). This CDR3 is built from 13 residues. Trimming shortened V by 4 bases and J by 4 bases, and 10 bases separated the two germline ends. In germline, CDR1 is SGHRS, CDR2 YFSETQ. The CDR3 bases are TGCGCCAGCAGCATTCCGGGGGCAGATACGCAGTATTTT. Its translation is CASSIPGADTQYF.